Listed below are T cell receptor beta chains from one sample, sequenced in a study of blood T cell repertoires in COVID-19. Method: immunoSEQ multiplex PCR; TCRdb's copy keeps in-frame clones and lacks some. Here the sample spans more than 90,000 clones, about 81% being singletons. The sample was peripheral blood. These receptor sequences come from an older man with acute or convalescent COVID-19. CDR3s include the opening cysteine and the closing phenylalanine or tryptophan. The D gene is left open where the match is weak. Rows may omit the clone size; those that give it use once, few, many or a size class.

size: .
V: TRBV28
D: TRBD2
J: TRBJ2-1
CDR3: CASNSYGTSGLNEQFF
DNA: TGTGCCAGCAATTCTTACGGGACTAGCGGACTCAATGAGCAGTTCTTC

size: .
V: TRBV28
D: TRBD2
J: TRBJ2-7
CDR3: CASAGGGSYEQYF
DNA: TGTGCCAGCGCGGGGGGAGGCTCCTACGAGCAGTACTTC

size: .
V: TRBV6-5
D: .
J: TRBJ2-5
CDR3: CASSSPGSMETQYF
DNA: TGTGCCAGCAGTTCCCCAGGGTCGATGGAGACCCAGTACTTC

size: .
V: TRBV30
D: .
J: TRBJ1-5
CDR3: CAWSGSSSNQPQHF
DNA: TGTGCCTGGAGTGGAAGTAGTAGCAATCAGCCCCAGCATTTT

size: .
V: TRBV5-1
D: TRBD2
J: TRBJ2-5
CDR3: CASRRAAGGGQETQYF
DNA: TGCGCCAGCAGGAGGGCGGCGGGGGGCGGGCAAGAGACCCAGTACTTC

size: .
V: TRBV27
D: .
J: TRBJ2-2
CDR3: CASSLYGPGQFANTGELFF
DNA: TGTGCCAGCAGTTTATACGGCCCAGGACAGTTCGCGAACACCGGGGAGCTGTTTTTT

size: .
V: TRBV5-1
D: .
J: TRBJ2-1
CDR3: CASSFENSGNNEQFF
DNA: TGCGCCAGCAGCTTTGAAAACTCCGGGAACAATGAGCAGTTCTTC

size: few
V: TRBV7-8
D: .
J: TRBJ1-5
CDR3: CASSLDRVFNQPQHF
DNA: TGTGCCAGCAGCTTAGACAGAGTTTTCAATCAGCCCCAGCATTTT

size: .
V: TRBV5-6
D: .
J: TRBJ2-1
CDR3: CASSSYNEQFF
DNA: TGTGCCAGCAGCTCGTACAATGAGCAGTTCTTC

size: .
V: TRBV4-2
D: TRBD2
J: TRBJ2-1
CDR3: CASSPGGLAALYEQFF
DNA: TGTGCCAGCAGCCCCGGGGGACTAGCGGCTTTATATGAGCAGTTCTTC

size: .
V: TRBV7-3
D: .
J: TRBJ2-7
CDR3: CASSLNGGYEQYF
DNA: TGTGCCAGCAGCTTAAACGGGGGCTACGAGCAGTACTTC

size: few
V: TRBV19
D: .
J: TRBJ1-3
CDR3: CASSPTLGVGGNTIYF
DNA: TGTGCCAGTAGTCCAACTCTCGGGGTTGGTGGAAACACCATATATTTT

size: .
V: TRBV18
D: TRBD1
J: TRBJ1-6
CDR3: CASSPPGQGTNSPLHF
DNA: TGTGCCAGCTCACCACCGGGACAGGGTACTAATTCACCCCTCCACTTT

size: .
V: TRBV5-1
D: TRBD1
J: TRBJ2-7
CDR3: CASNPGGQGYYEQYF
DNA: TGCGCCAGCAACCCCGGCGGACAGGGATACTACGAGCAGTACTTC

size: .
V: TRBV28
D: .
J: TRBJ2-2
CDR3: CATQKHSNTGELFF
DNA: TGTGCCACCCAAAAGCACTCGAACACCGGGGAGCTGTTTTTT

size: .
V: TRBV23-1
D: .
J: TRBJ2-7
CDR3: CATLPAVHEQYF
DNA: TGCGCCACCCTCCCTGCGGTCCACGAGCAGTACTTC

size: .
V: TRBV28
D: TRBD1
J: TRBJ1-1
CDR3: CASSSYRGTEAFF
DNA: TGTGCCAGCAGTTCCTACAGGGGCACTGAAGCTTTCTTT

size: .
V: TRBV5-1
D: .
J: TRBJ1-4
CDR3: CASSLQQNNEKLFF
DNA: TGCGCCAGCAGCTTGCAACAGAATAATGAAAAACTGTTTTTT

size: .
V: TRBV29-1
D: TRBD1
J: TRBJ1-3
CDR3: CSVEGTGSGSGNTIYF
DNA: TGCAGCGTTGAGGGGACAGGGTCGGGCTCTGGAAACACCATATATTTT

size: .
V: TRBV19
D: .
J: TRBJ1-2
CDR3: CASSIWTVSNYGYTF
DNA: TGTGCCAGTAGTATATGGACAGTGTCTAACTATGGCTACACCTTC